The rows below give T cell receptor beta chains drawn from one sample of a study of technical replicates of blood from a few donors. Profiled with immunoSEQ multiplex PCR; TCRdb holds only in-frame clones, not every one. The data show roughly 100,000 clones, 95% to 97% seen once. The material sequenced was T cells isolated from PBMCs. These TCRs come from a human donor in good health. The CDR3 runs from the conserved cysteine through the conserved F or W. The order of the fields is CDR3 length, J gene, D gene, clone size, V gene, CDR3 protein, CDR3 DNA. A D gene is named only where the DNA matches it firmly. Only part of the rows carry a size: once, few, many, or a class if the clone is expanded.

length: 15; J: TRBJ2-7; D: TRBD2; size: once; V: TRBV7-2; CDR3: CASSLGLANSYEQYF; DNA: TGTGCCAGCAGCCTAGGACTAGCGAACTCCTACGAGCAGTACTTC
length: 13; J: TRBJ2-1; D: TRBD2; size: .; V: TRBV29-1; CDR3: CSAGLAGANEQFF; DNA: TGCAGCGCTGGACTAGCGGGAGCTAATGAGCAGTTCTTC
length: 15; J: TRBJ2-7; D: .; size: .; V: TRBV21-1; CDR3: CASSEQRQGVSEQYF; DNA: TGTGCCAGCAGCGAGCAGAGACAGGGGGTAAGTGAGCAGTACTTC
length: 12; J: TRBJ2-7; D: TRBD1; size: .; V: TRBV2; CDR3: CASRIGGDEQYF; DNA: TGTGCCAGCAGGATAGGGGGCGACGAGCAGTACTTC
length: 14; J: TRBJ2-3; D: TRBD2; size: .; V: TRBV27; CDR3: CASAAAGVRDTQYF; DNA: TGTGCCAGCGCTGCGGCGGGAGTTCGAGATACGCAGTATTTT
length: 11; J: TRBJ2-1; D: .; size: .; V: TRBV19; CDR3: CASSNLAEQFF; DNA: TGTGCCAGTAGTAATTTGGCTGAGCAGTTCTTC
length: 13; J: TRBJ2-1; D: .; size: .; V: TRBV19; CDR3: CASSISGSDEQFF; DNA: TGTGCCAGTAGTATATCAGGGTCGGATGAGCAGTTCTTC
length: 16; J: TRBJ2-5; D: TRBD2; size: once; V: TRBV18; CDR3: CASSLWTSGSLETQYF; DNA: TGTGCCAGCTCCCTATGGACTAGCGGGAGTCTAGAGACCCAGTACTTC
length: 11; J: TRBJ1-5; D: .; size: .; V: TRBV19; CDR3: CASSEGQPQHF; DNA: TGTGCCAGTAGTGAGGGTCAGCCCCAGCATTTT
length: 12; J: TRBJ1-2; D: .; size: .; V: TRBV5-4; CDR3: CASSWGGKDYTF; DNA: TGTGCCAGCAGCTGGGGGGGAAAGGACTACACCTTC
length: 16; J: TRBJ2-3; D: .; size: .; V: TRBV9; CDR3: CASSAPRTVSTDTQYF; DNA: TGTGCCAGCAGCGCCCCCCGGACAGTCTCCACAGATACGCAGTATTTT
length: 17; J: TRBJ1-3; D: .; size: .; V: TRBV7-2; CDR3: CASSSPPRVDSGNTIYF; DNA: TGTGCCAGCAGCTCTCCTCCCAGGGTTGATTCTGGAAACACCATATATTTT
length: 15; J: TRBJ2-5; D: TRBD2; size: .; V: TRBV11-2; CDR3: CASSLLSSGQETQYF; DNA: TGTGCCAGCAGCTTATTATCTAGCGGCCAAGAGACCCAGTACTTC
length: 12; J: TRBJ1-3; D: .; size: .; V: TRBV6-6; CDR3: CASYQGGNTIYF; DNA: TGTGCCAGCTATCAGGGGGGAAACACCATATATTTT
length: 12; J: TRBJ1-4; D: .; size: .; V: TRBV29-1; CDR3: CSARRGGEKLFF; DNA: TGCAGCGCCAGAAGGGGGGGTGAAAAACTGTTTTTT